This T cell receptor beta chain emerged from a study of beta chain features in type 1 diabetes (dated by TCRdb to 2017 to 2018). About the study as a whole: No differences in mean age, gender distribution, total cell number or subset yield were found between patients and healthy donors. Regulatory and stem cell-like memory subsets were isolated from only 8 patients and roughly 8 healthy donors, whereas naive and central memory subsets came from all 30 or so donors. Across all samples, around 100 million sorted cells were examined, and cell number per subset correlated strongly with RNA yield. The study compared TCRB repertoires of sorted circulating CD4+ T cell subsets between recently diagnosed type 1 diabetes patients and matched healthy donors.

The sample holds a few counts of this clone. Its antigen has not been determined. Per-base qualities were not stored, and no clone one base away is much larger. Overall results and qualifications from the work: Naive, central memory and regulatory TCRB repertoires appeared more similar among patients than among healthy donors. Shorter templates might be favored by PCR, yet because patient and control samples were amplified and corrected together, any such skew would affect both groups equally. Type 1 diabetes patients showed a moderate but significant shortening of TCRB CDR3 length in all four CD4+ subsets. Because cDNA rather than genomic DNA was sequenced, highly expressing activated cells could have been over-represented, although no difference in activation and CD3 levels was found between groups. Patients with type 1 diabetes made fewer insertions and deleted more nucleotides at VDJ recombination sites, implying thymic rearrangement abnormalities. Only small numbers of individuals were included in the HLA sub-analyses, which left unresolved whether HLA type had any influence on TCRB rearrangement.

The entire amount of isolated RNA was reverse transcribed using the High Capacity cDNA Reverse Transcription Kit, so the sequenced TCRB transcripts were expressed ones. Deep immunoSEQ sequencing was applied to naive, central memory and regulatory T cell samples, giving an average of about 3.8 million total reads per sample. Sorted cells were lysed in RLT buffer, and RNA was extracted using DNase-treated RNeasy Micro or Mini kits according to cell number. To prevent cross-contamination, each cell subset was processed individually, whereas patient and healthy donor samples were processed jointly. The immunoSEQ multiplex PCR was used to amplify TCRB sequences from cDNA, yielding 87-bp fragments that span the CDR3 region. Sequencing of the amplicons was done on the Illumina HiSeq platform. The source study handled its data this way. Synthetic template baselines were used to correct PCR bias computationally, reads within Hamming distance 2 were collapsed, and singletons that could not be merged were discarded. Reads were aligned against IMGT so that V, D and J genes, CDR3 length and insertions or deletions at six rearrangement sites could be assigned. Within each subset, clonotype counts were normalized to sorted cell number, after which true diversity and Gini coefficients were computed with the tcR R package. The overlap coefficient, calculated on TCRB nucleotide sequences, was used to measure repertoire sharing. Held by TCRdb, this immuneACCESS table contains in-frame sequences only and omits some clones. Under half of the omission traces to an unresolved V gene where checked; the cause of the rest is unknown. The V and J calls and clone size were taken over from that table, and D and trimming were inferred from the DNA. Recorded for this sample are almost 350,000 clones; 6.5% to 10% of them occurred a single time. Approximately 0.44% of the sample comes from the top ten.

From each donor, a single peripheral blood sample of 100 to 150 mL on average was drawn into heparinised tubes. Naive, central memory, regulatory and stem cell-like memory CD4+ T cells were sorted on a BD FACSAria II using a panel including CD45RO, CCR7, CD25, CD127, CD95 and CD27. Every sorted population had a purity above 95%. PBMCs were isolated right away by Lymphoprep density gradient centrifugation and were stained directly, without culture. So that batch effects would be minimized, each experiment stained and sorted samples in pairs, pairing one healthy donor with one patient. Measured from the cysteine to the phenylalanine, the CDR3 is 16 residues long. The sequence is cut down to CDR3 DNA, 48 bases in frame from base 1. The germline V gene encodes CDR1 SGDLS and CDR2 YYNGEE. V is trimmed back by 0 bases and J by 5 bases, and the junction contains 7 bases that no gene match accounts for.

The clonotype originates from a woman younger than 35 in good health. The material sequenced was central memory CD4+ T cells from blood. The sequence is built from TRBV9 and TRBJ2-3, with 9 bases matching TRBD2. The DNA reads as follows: TGTGCCAGCAGCGTAGGGTTAGCGGGAGCTGGAGATACGCAGTATTTT. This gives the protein CASSVGLAGAGDTQYF.